The 32 T cell receptor beta chains listed next were all sequenced from one sample in a study of cytomegalovirus exposure and HLA in healthy donors. PCR was performed using 60 Vbeta and 13 Jbeta primers. Only in-frame clones appear in the TCRdb table, and some are missing; sequencing was by immunoSEQ multiplex PCR. This repertoire shows 200,000 to 250,000 clones, 70% to 85% found once; its top ten account for 0.58%. Sequencing was carried out using PBMCs. The source of these receptors is a woman aged 40 to 50 in good health and CMV-seronegative.

The chain carries TRBV7-8 and TRBJ2-1, with 10 positions matching TRBD1. After removal of 4 bases from V and 7 bases from J, the junction contained 7 bases not matched to a gene. Germline lookup yields CDR1 SGHVS and CDR2 FQNEAQ. This CDR3 spans 15 amino acids. The CDR3: CASSSRTGGRNEQFF. As DNA, the CDR3 is TGTGCCAGCAGCTCCCGGACAGGGGGGAGGAATGAGCAGTTCTTC.

This rearrangement joins TRBV5-5 to TRBJ1-2, with D possibly TRBD1 on 5 matching bases. The CDR3 runs 13 residues. Between the trimmed V and J ends, which lost 4 bases and 6 bases, there was a span of 13 bases. Per the germline V gene, CDR1 is SGHKS and CDR2 is YYEKEE (reference sequence). The CDR3 loop reads CASSEEGLNGYTF. The CDR3 DNA is TGTGCCAGCAGCGAGGAGGGGTTGAATGGCTACACCTTC.

The rearrangement uses TRBV5-1 and TRBJ2-7; D might be TRBD1 (5 bases). Trimming cost V 0 bases and J 0 bases, with 10 bases left between them. This CDR3 has 15 residues. Germline assignment: CDR1 SGHRS and CDR2 YFSETQ. DNA of the CDR3: TGCGCCAGCAGCTTGGAAGGGGAAGGCTCCTACGAGCAGTACTTC. Translating gives CASSLEGEGSYEQYF.

The V and J genes are TRBV30 and TRBJ2-1, with D perhaps matching TRBD2 (5 bases). CDR1 and CDR2 from the germline V gene are GTSNPN and SVGIG (reference sequence). This CDR3 spans 13 amino acids. As DNA, the CDR3 is TGTGCGAACTCCTGGAGCGGAGCAAATGAGCAGTTCTTC. Amino acids: CANSWSGANEQFF.

The CDR3 DNA sequence: TGTGCCAGCAGCTCCGGACAGAGGAACACTGAAGCTTTCTTT. Protein sequence: CASSSGQRNTEAFF. This rearrangement joins TRBV7-9 to TRBJ1-1; D might be TRBD1 (6 bases). Germline values: CDR1 SEHNR, CDR2 FQNEAQ (reference sequence). The CDR3 contains 14 residues. V was shortened by 4 bases and J by 1 base, with 10 bases between the two germline ends.

The chain uses TRBV18 and TRBJ1-4; the D gene is possibly TRBD1 (6 bases). Germline V CDR1 and CDR2: KGHSH, LQKENI. The V and J ends lost 3 bases and 5 bases respectively, with 13 bases between them. This CDR3 is built from 15 residues. In DNA, the CDR3 is TGTGCCAGCTCACCTCTAGGGGGTGTCAATGAAAAACTGTTTTTT. It encodes CASSPLGGVNEKLFF.

This sequence joins TRBV5-1 and TRBJ2-7; weak D call: TRBD2 (7 bases). V lost 4 bases, J lost 4 bases, and 15 bases lay in between. Germline CDR1 SGHRS, CDR2 YFSETQ. This CDR3 spans 14 amino acids. CDR3 in amino acids: CASSVGGGRYEQYF. For the CDR3, the DNA is TGCGCCAGCAGCGTTGGGGGGGGGCGGTACGAGCAGTACTTC. Using reference TRBV5-1 and TRBJ2-7 for the parts outside the CDR3, the full variable domain is KAGVTQTPRYLIKTRGQQVTLSCSPISGHRSVSWYQQTPGQGLQFLFEYFSETQRNKGNFPGRFSGRQFSNSRSEMNVSTLELGDSALYLCASSVGGGRYEQYFGPGTRLTVT.

The CDR3 here is CTSSQGGNLEGFDQPQHF. The CDR3 DNA reads as TGCACCAGCAGCCAAGGGGGCAACTTGGAGGGATTTGATCAGCCCCAGCATTTT. The V gene is TRBV1, the J gene TRBJ1-5. TRBV1 is marked as a pseudogene. This CDR3 is built from 18 residues.

The J gene is TRBJ1-2, the V gene TRBV19, with TRBD1 matching over 8 bases. J was trimmed by 3 bases and V by 6 bases; bases with no gene match: 15. CDR1 is LNHDA, CDR2 SQIVND, per germline (reference sequence). CDR3 length: 17 residues. Written as DNA, the CDR3 is TGTGCCAGTAGGCTTTACGCGGACAGGGCTGGCGACTATGGCTACACCTTC. Its translation is CASRLYADRAGDYGYTF.

V usage is TRBV19 and J usage is TRBJ1-1; maybe TRBD1 (5 bases). V was cut by 3 bases and J by 4 bases, with 6 bases left in between. Germline values: CDR1 LNHDA, CDR2 SQIVND (reference sequence). The CDR3 sequence is 12 residues long. The CDR3 loop reads CASSMGGTEAFF. CDR3 nucleotide sequence: TGTGCCAGTAGTATGGGGGGCACTGAAGCTTTCTTT.

The J gene is TRBJ2-5, the V gene TRBV6-5; perhaps TRBD2 as D (6 bases). The CDR3 has 14 residues. V gave up 6 bases and J gave up 5 bases, with 16 bases separating them. Germline CDR1 reads MNHEY; CDR2 reads SVGAGI. CDR3 nucleotide sequence: TGTGCCAGCAGAGAGGGGTCCGCGGGGGAGACCCAGTACTTC. This gives the protein CASREGSAGETQYF.

The chain combines TRBV15 with TRBJ2-2, with D unresolved. Germline V gene data show CDR1 as LNHNV and CDR2 as YYDKDF (reference sequence). Trimming took 6 bases from V and 8 from J, leaving 13 bases between them. The CDR3 runs to 13 residues. The CDR3 region is CATSQEVSGELFF. CDR3 DNA: TGTGCCACCAGTCAAGAGGTGTCTGGGGAGCTGTTTTTT. The whole variable domain, filled in from reference TRBV15 and TRBJ2-2, reads DAMVIQNPRYQVTQFGKPVTLSCSQTLNHNVMYWYQQKSSQAPKLLFHYYDKDFNNEADTPDNFQSRRPNTSFCFLDIRSPGLGDTAMYLCATSQEVSGELFFGEGSRLTVL.

This chain uses TRBV30 with TRBJ2-3; 10 positions match TRBD1. Germline CDR1 is GTSNPN and CDR2 is SVGIG (reference sequence). Trimming removed 1 base from V and 3 bases from J; junction bases left unmatched: 4. This CDR3 comprises 15 residues. The CDR3 reads CAWSGGTGETDTQYF. CDR3 nucleotides: TGTGCCTGGAGTGGAGGGACAGGGGAAACAGATACGCAGTATTTT.

This rearrangement joins TRBV19 to TRBJ2-3; possible D gene TRBD1, 6 bases. The ends were cut back, 6 bases at V and 0 bases at J, with 13 bases in the middle. The CDR3 contains 15 residues. CDR1 is LNHDA and CDR2 is SQIVND in the germline V gene (reference sequence). CDR3 nucleotide sequence: TGTGCCAGTAGGCCGGGACAACCTAGCACAGATACGCAGTATTTT. Translation gives CASRPGQPSTDTQYF.

The J gene is TRBJ1-6, the V gene TRBV30, with D perhaps matching TRBD1 (5 bases). Trimming stripped 4 bases from V and 5 bases from J, with 6 bases between. The CDR3 runs to 12 residues. The germline V gene encodes CDR1 GTSNPN and CDR2 SVGIG (reference sequence). CDR3 region: CAWTGNNSPLHF. The CDR3 DNA reads TGTGCCTGGACAGGGAATAATTCACCCCTCCACTTT.

V is TRBV2 and J is TRBJ2-3; maybe TRBD1 (8 bases). CDR1 is SNHLY and CDR2 is FYNNEI in the germline V gene. The germline V and J ends were trimmed by 6 bases and 5 bases, with 18 bases remaining between them. This CDR3 is 15 amino acids long. In DNA form, the CDR3 reads TGTGCCAGCAGAGGGAGGGACAGGTTGTTAGATACGCAGTATTTT. Amino acid sequence: CASRGRDRLLDTQYF. The whole variable domain, filled in from reference TRBV2 and TRBJ2-3, reads EPEVTQTPSHQVTQMGQEVILRCVPISNHLYFYWYRQILGQKVEFLVSFYNNEISEKSEIFDDQFSVERPDGSNFTLKIRSTKLEDSAMYFCASRGRDRLLDTQYFGPGTRLTVL.

The V gene is TRBV6-5, the J gene TRBJ2-7; the match to TRBD2 covers 11 bases. Germline V gene data show CDR1 as MNHEY and CDR2 as SVGAGI. The CDR3 runs 15 residues. V trimming: 5 bases; J trimming: 5 bases; junction bases outside the gene matches: 8. CDR3 loop: CASSKFGTSGNEQYF. CDR3 bases: TGTGCCAGCAGTAAGTTCGGGACTAGCGGTAACGAGCAGTACTTC.

The CDR3 spells CATSQLGTSYEQYF. Here the CDR3 DNA reads TGTGCCACTTCCCAACTGGGCACCTCCTACGAGCAGTACTTC. The J gene is TRBJ2-7, the V gene TRBV19; no reliable D call. Per the germline V gene, CDR1 is LNHDA and CDR2 is SQIVND (reference sequence). This CDR3 contains 14 residues. V was pared by 10 bases and J by 0 bases, with 16 bases between.

Here the CDR3 reads CASSSNRYPGGAVGSGEKLFF. CDR3 nucleotides: TGCGCCAGCAGCTCAAATCGCTACCCAGGGGGCGCAGTCGGTTCCGGTGAAAAACTGTTTTTT. The V call is TRBV23-1, the J call TRBJ1-4; 8 bases line up with TRBD1. TRBV23-1 is labeled an ORF, and its function is uncertain. Losses at the gene ends were 6 bases for V and 7 bases for J; bases not matched to a gene: 28. The CDR3 is 21 residues long.

This chain joins TRBV5-1 and TRBJ1-2; maybe TRBD1 (5 bases). The CDR3 length is 14 residues. CDR1 SGHRS and CDR2 YFSETQ come from the germline V gene. V was clipped by 2 bases and J by 0 bases, with 8 bases between them. CDR3: CASSLQVANYGYTF. The CDR3 DNA follows: TGCGCCAGCAGCTTACAGGTAGCTAACTATGGCTACACCTTC.

J is TRBJ1-1 and V is TRBV27; 7 nucleotides agree with TRBD1. This CDR3 region has 14 residues. The V gene end was trimmed by 6 bases and the J gene end by 11 bases; junction bases not matched to a gene: 15. Germline values: CDR1 MNHEY, CDR2 SMNVEV (reference sequence). For the CDR3, the DNA is TGTGCCAGCAGCACCGGGACAGAAGTTAGAATTGCTTTCTTT. Its translation: CASSTGTEVRIAFF.

A single count supports this clone. V gene TRBV5-1 combines with J gene TRBJ2-5; a possible D gene is TRBD1 (7 bases). The CDR3 length is 14 residues. Trimming pared 2 bases from V and 1 base from J, leaving 9 bases between. Germline V gene data show CDR1 as SGHRS and CDR2 as YFSETQ. The CDR3 is CASSFQGGQETQYF. As DNA, the CDR3 is TGCGCCAGCAGCTTTCAGGGGGGCCAAGAGACCCAGTACTTC.

This clone was observed a handful of times. This rearrangement joins TRBV7-9 to TRBJ1-1; maybe TRBD1 (5 bases). This CDR3 is built from 14 residues. Trimming took off 5 bases at V and 6 bases at J, with 16 bases between the two ends. Per germline, CDR1 SEHNR and CDR2 FQNEAQ (reference sequence). In DNA form, the CDR3 reads TGTGCCAGCAGCCTACAGTCAGGGATCTCTGAAGCTTTCTTT. Translation: CASSLQSGISEAFF.

This clone turned up a few times. The J gene is TRBJ1-3, the V gene TRBV6-1, with TRBD1 matching 7 bases. The ends lost 5 bases at V and 2 bases at J; junction bases unmatched: 3. The germline V gene has CDR1 MNHNS and CDR2 SASEGT. CDR3 length equals 14 residues. The CDR3: CASSRTGTGNTIYF. CDR3 DNA sequence: TGTGCCAGCAGTAGGACAGGCACTGGAAACACCATATATTTT.

The sample holds one count of this clone. The chain is built from TRBV7-9 and TRBJ2-5, with D possibly matching TRBD1 (6 bases). V was pared by 4 bases and J by 3 bases, with 6 bases between. CDR3 length: 12 amino acids. Germline loops: CDR1 SEHNR, CDR2 FQNEAQ (reference sequence). The CDR3 DNA reads as TGTGCCAGCAGCTCAGGGGAAGAGACCCAGTACTTC. Translation: CASSSGEETQYF.

The V and J genes are TRBV7-9 and TRBJ2-7; D is perhaps TRBD2 (5 bases). Trimming took off 4 bases at V and 5 bases at J, with 12 bases between the two ends. The germline V gene encodes CDR1 SEHNR and CDR2 FQNEAQ (reference sequence). The CDR3 length is 13 residues. The CDR3 sequence: CASSYVSVDEQYF. The CDR3, as DNA: TGTGCCAGCAGCTACGTTAGCGTCGACGAGCAGTACTTC.

The genes are TRBV11-1 and TRBJ2-5, with TRBD2 identical over 12 bases. This CDR3 is built from 16 residues. V lost 5 bases and J lost 1; bases outside the gene matches: 5. Germline V gene data show CDR1 as SGHAT and CDR2 as FQDESV (reference sequence). The CDR3 is CASSPELAGGQETQYF. The CDR3 DNA reads TGTGCCAGCAGCCCAGAACTAGCGGGGGGCCAAGAGACCCAGTACTTC.

V usage is TRBV5-1 and J usage is TRBJ2-3; no reliable D call. The CDR3 extends over 15 amino acids. V gave up 6 bases and J gave up 6 bases, with 20 bases separating them. Germline assignment: CDR1 SGHRS and CDR2 YFSETQ. Here the CDR3 DNA reads TGCGCCAGCACCCTCGTTCCGGGTACCGGCGATACGCAGTATTTT. This encodes CASTLVPGTGDTQYF.

The V gene is TRBV7-6, the J gene TRBJ1-5; no clear D gene. The V and J ends lost 1 base and 7 bases respectively, with 11 bases between them. The CDR3 extends over 14 amino acids. CDR1 and CDR2 (germline): SGHVS, FNYEAQ. CDR3 loop: CASSLESTGQPQHF. The CDR3 bases are TGTGCCAGCAGCTTAGAATCAACGGGGCAGCCCCAGCATTTT.

The chain uses TRBV11-3 and TRBJ1-1; D is ambiguous. The CDR3 covers 13 residues. Trimming took 4 bases from V and 5 from J, leaving 11 bases between them. Germline loops: CDR1 SGHNT, CDR2 YENEEA. CDR3 bases: TGTGCCAGCAGCTCCTCAGAGAGGACTGAAGCTTTCTTT. Translated, it gives CASSSSERTEAFF.

The chain is built from TRBV12-5 and TRBJ2-5; perhaps TRBD1 as D (6 bases). The CDR3 sequence is 15 residues long. Trimming stripped 6 bases from V and 5 bases from J, with 19 bases between. Germline V gene lookup returns CDR1 LGHNT and CDR2 FRNRAP. The CDR3 bases are TGTGCTAGTGGCCCCTTTGTGGGGGCCTCGGAGACCCAGTACTTC. Translating it yields CASGPFVGASETQYF.

CDR3 bases: TGTGCCAGCTCACCAGGGACAGGGGGCATTTCACCCCTCCACTTT. Residues: CASSPGTGGISPLHF. V usage is TRBV18 and J usage is TRBJ1-6; 12 nucleotides match TRBD1. The CDR3 consists of 15 residues. The germline CDR1 and CDR2 sequences are KGHSH and LQKENI. V lost 2 bases and J lost 9; bases outside the gene matches: 2.